This T cell receptor beta chain comes out of a study of OX40 agonist ivuxolimab in advanced cancers. Overall study results and limits: CD8+ T cells showed, on average, more clonal expansion than CD4+ cells.

Autoimmune disease history or systemic immunosuppression disqualified patients. Clones were read by immunoSEQ multiplex PCR, and TCRdb kept only the in-frame ones, dropping some. The sample includes tens of thousands of clones, approximately 88% of them seen just once. The CDR3 length is 16 residues. Germline loops: CDR1 KGHSH, CDR2 LQKENI. V lost 3 bases and J 3 bases, leaving 15 bases between the germline ends. A remark on this clone: The antigen is undetermined.

This specimen consisted of CD4+ or CD8+ T cells sorted from blood, obtained in a trial of the OX40 agonist ivuxolimab. The receptor was isolated from an adult with an advanced solid tumor such as melanoma, head and neck, liver or kidney cancer. The chain combines TRBV18 with TRBJ2-1, with D perhaps assigned TRBD1 or TRBD2 (6 bases each). CDR3 amino acids: CASSPFTGADYNEQFF. As DNA, the CDR3 is TGTGCCAGCTCACCCTTTACGGGGGCTGACTACAATGAGCAGTTCTTC.